This TCR beta chain is drawn from a study of CD8+CD57+ T cells in acquired aplastic anemia. Study at large: The study obtained an average of around 3.4 ug of DNA from sorted CD4+ and CD8+ cells. Study-wide points: Researchers reported that CD8+ Simpson's diversity was not significantly different in patients versus controls. Patients and controls shared nearly 30 CD8+ CDR3 sequences, highly expressed in patients.

CDR1 and CDR2 (germline): SGHVS, FQNEAQ. The CDR3 extends over 15 amino acids. Genomic DNA, serving as template, underwent TCR beta VDJ and CDR3 profiling. Using its own MiXCR run on the reads, TCRdb lists one record per CDR3 protein. Of fewer than 300,000 distinct CDR3 sequences in the sample, 82% were seen once. As regards this clonotype: Its antigen is undetermined. The junction does not match germline at one end; this may be a read error.

Selection for sequencing was limited to patients who had shown CD8+CD57+ cell expansion by flow cytometry. This clonotype was obtained from a human donor with aplastic anemia. This sequence joins TRBV7-8 and TRBJ2-3; 7 nucleotides match TRBD2. Sequencing used sorted CD4+, CD8+, or CD8+CD57+ T cells (not recorded which) from PBMCs. CDR3 sequence reads: CASSIAGQTTNTQYF. CDR3 nucleotides: TGTGCCAGCAGCATAGCGGGCCAAACCACAAATACGCAGTATTTT.